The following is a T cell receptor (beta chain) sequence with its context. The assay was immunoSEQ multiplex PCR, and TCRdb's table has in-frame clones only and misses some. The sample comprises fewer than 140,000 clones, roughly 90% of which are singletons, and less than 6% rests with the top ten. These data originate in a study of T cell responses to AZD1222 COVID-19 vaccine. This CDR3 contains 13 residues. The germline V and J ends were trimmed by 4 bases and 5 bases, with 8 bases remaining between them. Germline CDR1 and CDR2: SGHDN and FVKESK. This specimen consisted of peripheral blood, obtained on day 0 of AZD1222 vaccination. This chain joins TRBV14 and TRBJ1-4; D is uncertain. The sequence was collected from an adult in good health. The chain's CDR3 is CASSRLMNEKLFF. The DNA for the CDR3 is TGTGCCAGCAGCCGACTGATGAATGAAAAACTGTTTTTT.